This T cell receptor beta chain derives from a study of technical replicates of blood from a handful of donors. The repertoire was sequenced with immunoSEQ multiplex PCR; TCRdb's copy has only in-frame clones and lacks some. The sample has tens of thousands of clones, around 97% seen once; the top ten hold over 0.15%. The CDR3 covers 15 residues. After removal of 6 bases from V and 7 bases from J, the junction contained 10 bases not matched to a gene. Germline V gene lookup returns CDR1 MDHEN and CDR2 SYDVKM. In this sample, this clone turned up once. This chain uses TRBV28 with TRBJ1-5; 9 nucleotides line up with TRBD1. The sample consisted of T cells isolated from PBMCs. The TCR was taken from a human donor in good health. The CDR3 DNA is TGTGCCAGCAGACAAGAGGGGACAGGGAGGCAGCCCCAGCATTTT. It translates to CASRQEGTGRQPQHF.